These T cell receptor beta chains were read from a single sample in a study of blood T cell repertoires in COVID-19. This table comes from immunoSEQ multiplex PCR, and its TCRdb copy is limited to in-frame clones, with some not included. The sample holds approximately 230,000 clones; under 90% are singletons and the top ten take over 1.5%. Sequenced sample: PBMCs or T cells enriched from blood (not recorded which). The source of these receptors is a man between 35 and 55 years old who had recovered from COVID-19. The CDR3 runs from the conserved cysteine through the conserved F or W. D genes are given only for firm matches. Part of the rows lack a size; the others show once, few, many or a class for expanded clones.

clone_size,j_call,d_call,v_call,cdr3_aa,cdr3_nt
NA,TRBJ1-1,TRBD1,TRBV5-1,CASSGRTGNTEAFF,TGCGCCAGCAGCGGAAGGACAGGGAACACTGAAGCTTTCTTT
NA,TRBJ2-3,TRBD1,TRBV2,CASSEGQTDTQYF,TGTGCCAGCAGTGAGGGACAGACAGATACGCAGTATTTT
NA,TRBJ2-7,TRBD2,TRBV3-1/TRBV3-2,CASSTPGLAGTYEQYF,TGTGCCAGCAGCACCCCGGGACTAGCGGGAACCTACGAGCAGTACTTC
NA,TRBJ1-2,NA,TRBV21-1,CASIITTGPF,TGTGCCAGCATAATTACGACAGGTCCCTTC
NA,TRBJ1-1,NA,TRBV6-5,CASRAGAEAFF,TGTGCCAGCAGGGCCGGGGCTGAAGCTTTCTTT
once,TRBJ1-2,NA,TRBV4-1,CASSQDETRQGYGYTF,TGCGCCAGCAGCCAAGACGAAACCAGGCAGGGCTATGGCTACACCTTC
NA,TRBJ1-5,NA,TRBV7-9,CASSLNLGSGTSNQPQHF,TGTGCCAGCAGCCTAAATCTGGGGTCGGGGACAAGCAATCAGCCCCAGCATTTT
NA,TRBJ2-5,NA,TRBV18,CASSPPGLYRLGVETQYF,TGTGCCAGCTCACCACCGGGGCTATACAGATTAGGGGTGGAGACCCAGTACTTC
once,TRBJ1-2,NA,TRBV1,CTSSQEGEGNYGYTF,TGCACCAGCAGCCAAGAAGGGGAAGGCAACTATGGCTACACCTTC
NA,TRBJ1-1,TRBD1,TRBV29-1,CSVSLGQGTEAFF,TGCAGCGTTTCGCTTGGACAGGGTACTGAAGCTTTCTTT
NA,TRBJ1-1,TRBD1,TRBV3-1/TRBV3-2,CASSSTGTGYTEAFF,TGTGCCAGCAGCTCTACCGGGACAGGTTACACTGAAGCTTTCTTT
NA,TRBJ2-1,NA,TRBV7-2,CASSSPGYNEQFF,TGTGCCAGCAGCAGCCCGGGTTACAATGAGCAGTTCTTC
NA,TRBJ1-6,NA,TRBV27,CASTEWGAGSPLHF,TGTGCCAGCACCGAGTGGGGTGCGGGTTCACCCCTCCACTTT
NA,TRBJ2-7,TRBD2,TRBV2,CASRGLAGPSEQYF,TGTGCCAGCAGGGGACTAGCGGGACCATCCGAGCAGTACTTC
NA,TRBJ1-1,NA,TRBV6-5,CASRTRTAGTEAFF,TGTGCCAGCCGAACCCGGACGGCGGGGACTGAAGCTTTCTTT
NA,TRBJ1-2,NA,TRBV2,CASRKDTKGYTF,TGTGCCAGCAGGAAGGACACCAAAGGCTACACCTTC
NA,TRBJ1-1,TRBD1,TRBV10-3,CAISESTGATEAFF,TGTGCCATCAGTGAGTCTACAGGGGCCACTGAAGCTTTCTTT
NA,TRBJ2-5,NA,TRBV7-9,CASSLGALSPETQYF,TGTGCCAGCAGCTTAGGAGCCTTGTCTCCAGAGACCCAGTACTTC
NA,TRBJ2-7,TRBD1,TRBV2,CASKGTGQGTYEQYF,TGTGCCAGCAAGGGGACGGGACAGGGGACTTACGAGCAGTACTTC
few,TRBJ2-2,TRBD2,TRBV28,CASSATSGSDTGELFF,TGTGCCAGCAGTGCAACTAGCGGGAGCGACACCGGGGAGCTGTTTTTT
NA,TRBJ1-1,NA,TRBV30,CAWRGGVNTEAFF,TGTGCCTGGCGTGGCGGAGTGAACACTGAAGCTTTCTTT
NA,TRBJ1-2,TRBD1,TRBV19,CASSTRQGFYGYTF,TGTGCCAGTAGTACCCGACAGGGATTCTATGGCTACACCTTC